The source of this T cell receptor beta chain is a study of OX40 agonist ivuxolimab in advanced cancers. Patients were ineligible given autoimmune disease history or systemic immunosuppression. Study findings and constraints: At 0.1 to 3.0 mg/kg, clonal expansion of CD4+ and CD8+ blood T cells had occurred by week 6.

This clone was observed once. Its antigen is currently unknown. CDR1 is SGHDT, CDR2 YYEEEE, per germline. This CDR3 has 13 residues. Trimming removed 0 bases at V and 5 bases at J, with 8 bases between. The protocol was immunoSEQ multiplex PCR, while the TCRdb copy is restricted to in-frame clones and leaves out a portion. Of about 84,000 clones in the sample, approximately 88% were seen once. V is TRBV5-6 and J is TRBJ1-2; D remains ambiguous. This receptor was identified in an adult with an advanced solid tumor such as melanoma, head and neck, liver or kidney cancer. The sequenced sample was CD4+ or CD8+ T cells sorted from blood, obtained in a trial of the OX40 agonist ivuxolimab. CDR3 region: CASSLGQRYGYTF. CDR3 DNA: TGTGCCAGCAGCTTGGGCCAGAGATATGGCTACACCTTC. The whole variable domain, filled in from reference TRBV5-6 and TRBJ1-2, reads DAGVTQSPTHLIKTRGQQVTLRCSPKSGHDTVSWYQQALGQGPQFIFQYYEEEERQRGNFPDRFSGHQFPNYSSELNVNALLLGDSALYLCASSLGQRYGYTFGSGTRLTVV.